This T cell receptor (beta chain) was documented in a study (dated by TCRdb to 2015 to 2017). Regarding the study in general: Whether tumor-infiltrating Tregs in breast cancer are recruited from blood Tregs or converted in situ from other CD4+ T cell subsets was tested.

Cut back by 6 bases and 9 bases, the V and J ends lie 15 bases apart. The germline V gene provides CDR1 MNHNS and CDR2 SASEGT. Including cysteine and phenylalanine, the CDR3 has 14 amino acids. Only the CDR3 region is kept as DNA, spanning 42 bases read in frame from base 1. This clonotype was recorded many times. Its antigen has not been determined. The input lacks base qualities; no much larger clone sits a single base away. To purify naive CD4+ T cells, the Miltenyi Naive CD4+ T Cell Isolation kit was used, and CD25 microbeads served to deplete Tregs. Tregs, naive and memory CD4+ T cells from tumor, blood and ipsilateral draining lymph nodes of a few breast cancer patients underwent full-length TCR alpha and beta sequencing. Tumor tissue, along with lymph nodes from ipsilateral axillary dissection, was perfused with PBS, minced, and then digested using collagenase I and hyaluronidase. Ficoll density gradient centrifugation was used to isolate mononuclear cells from either lymph nodes or around 51 ml of peripheral blood. FACS confirmed that the sorted cell populations were more than 90% pure.

What the work shows at the level of the full study, not this receptor alone: Tumor memory CD4+ T cell TCR gene usage clustered with blood and lymph node memory CD4+ cells and lymph node naive CD4+ cells. The TCR alpha and beta sequences of tumor-infiltrating Tregs showed the greatest overlap with tumor naive CD4+ T cells, followed by blood naive CD4+ T cells. Rather than covering whole repertoires, validation in the larger cohort was restricted to a single TCR beta V-J rearrangement.

Amplification of full-length TCR variable regions was done by 5' RACE PCR using constant-region reverse primers, and this step was followed by semi-nested PCR with Nested Universal Primer A. The ReliaPrep RNA Cell Miniprep System was used to extract total RNA, which was then reverse transcribed into 5'RACE-ready cDNA with the SMARTer RACE 5'/3' Kit. Full-length TCR alpha and beta libraries were barcoded with multiplex adaptors and sequenced on an Illumina MiSeq. The original pipeline was this. For each of nine subset-tissue groups, sequencing data from the five patients were combined, and the groups were compared by unsupervised clustering of TCR gene usage. Repertoire similarity was calculated with the Morisita-Horn index, weighting shared sequences by their contribution to each repertoire. TCRdb applied fastp at Q25 and MiXCR to the public reads, then kept only in-frame beta chains. Each CDR3 protein appears once, grouped with its most common genes and DNA. Here the V and J calls rest on TCRdb's processing, not on the authors' analysis. For this sample the table gives about 40,000 distinct CDR3 sequences, of which 18% were detected only once. The top ten clones comprise 2.5% to 3.5% of the sample.

What was sequenced was naive CD4+ T cells sorted from a lymph node. Read against the paper, the sample's cell subset or site label means: naive CD4+ T cells, CD4+CD45RA+CD25-. The rearrangement combines TRBV6-1 with TRBJ1-6, with the D gene not confidently named. The source is a female donor with breast cancer. The base sequence is TGTGCCAGCAGCTCGGGTGGAGACTCTTCACCCCTCCACTTT. This encodes CASSSGGDSSPLHF.